The 21 T cell receptor beta chains below all came from one sample that was sequenced in a study of blood T cell repertoires in COVID-19. Clones were sequenced by immunoSEQ multiplex PCR, and TCRdb holds only the in-frame ones, with some missing. The sample lists about 76,000 clones; about 93% were seen once. The material sequenced was peripheral blood. These receptors were obtained from a human donor in a cohort sampled during active COVID-19.

The CDR3 here is CASSVAGGLTDTQYF. The CDR3 nucleotides are TGTGCCAGCAGCGTAGCGGGGGGGCTCACAGATACGCAGTATTTT. This chain uses TRBV9 with TRBJ2-3; the match to TRBD2 covers 8 bases. Germline V gene lookup returns CDR1 SGDLS and CDR2 YYNGEE. V shed 0 bases and J 2 bases; nucleotides not matched to a gene: 2. CDR3 size: 15 residues.

The chain uses TRBV19 and TRBJ1-2, with 9 bases that match TRBD1. Germline CDR1 is LNHDA and CDR2 is SQIVND (reference sequence). Trimming at V came to 5 bases and at J to 1 base, leaving 5 bases not matched to a gene. The CDR3 totals 15 residues. CDR3 sequence reads: CASSSPGQGNYGYTF. CDR3 in DNA: TGTGCCAGTAGTTCTCCGGGACAGGGTAACTATGGCTACACCTTC.

The chain couples TRBV5-6 to TRBJ2-1; 12 bases agree with TRBD2. Germline values: CDR1 SGHDT, CDR2 YYEEEE. This CDR3 has 14 residues. After removal of 2 bases from V and 7 bases from J, the junction contained 1 base not matched to a gene. Here the CDR3 reads CASSFGLAGNEQFF. The CDR3 nucleotides read TGTGCCAGCAGCTTTGGACTAGCGGGGAATGAGCAGTTCTTC. The whole variable domain, remainder taken from reference TRBV5-6 and TRBJ2-1, is DAGVTQSPTHLIKTRGQQVTLRCSPKSGHDTVSWYQQALGQGPQFIFQYYEEEERQRGNFPDRFSGHQFPNYSSELNVNALLLGDSALYLCASSFGLAGNEQFFGPGTRLTVL.

The genes are TRBV14 and TRBJ1-1; D call uncertain. V was cut by 4 bases and J by 0 bases, with 6 bases left in between. CDR1 SGHDN and CDR2 FVKESK come from the germline V gene. The CDR3 has 13 amino acids. CDR3 region: CASSRLMNTEAFF. The CDR3 coding sequence is TGTGCCAGCAGCCGACTCATGAACACTGAAGCTTTCTTT.

This chain links TRBV5-8 with TRBJ2-3, with 9 bases that match TRBD1. The CDR3 extends over 15 amino acids. With 4 bases clipped from V and 1 base from J, the junction kept 4 bases outside the gene matches. CDR1 and CDR2 from the germline V gene are SGHTS and YDEGEE. The CDR3 sequence is CASSGGDRGTDTQYF. CDR3 bases: TGTGCCAGCAGCGGAGGGGACAGGGGCACAGATACGCAGTATTTT.

The V gene is TRBV11-3, the J gene TRBJ2-2; 10 nucleotides agree with TRBD1. V lost 6 bases, J lost 2 bases, and 3 bases stayed unmatched. The CDR3 loop spans 15 amino acids. Germline CDR1 and CDR2: SGHNT and YENEEA. CDR3: CASRQTGGNTGELFF. CDR3 nucleotides: TGTGCCAGCAGACAGACAGGGGGCAACACCGGGGAGCTGTTTTTT.

Only one count was recorded for this clone. The chain links TRBV9 to TRBJ2-1, with D possibly being TRBD2 (6 bases). Germline CDR1 reads SGDLS; CDR2 reads YYNGEE. The CDR3 has 14 residues. Trimming removed 2 bases at V and 9 bases at J, with 15 bases between. The CDR3 region is CASSVGGYNVEQFF. CDR3 bases: TGTGCCAGCAGCGTCGGGGGATACAATGTTGAGCAGTTCTTC.

The genes are TRBV7-9 and TRBJ2-7, with 7 bases fitting TRBD1. This CDR3 region has 14 residues. The germline V gene has CDR1 SEHNR and CDR2 FQNEAQ (reference sequence). Trimming took 3 bases from V and 3 from J; bases not matched to a gene: 5. The CDR3 sequence: CASSFDRAIYEQYF. CDR3 nucleotides: TGTGCCAGCAGCTTCGACAGGGCTATCTACGAGCAGTACTTC.

J is TRBJ1-1 and V is TRBV19; a weak D match, TRBD1 (5 bases). The V and J ends lost 2 bases and 3 bases respectively, with 10 bases between them. This CDR3 spans 14 amino acids. Germline CDR1 is LNHDA and CDR2 is SQIVND (reference sequence). CDR3 sequence reads: CASSIPGMDTEAFF. The CDR3 coding sequence is TGTGCCAGTAGTATACCAGGGATGGACACTGAAGCTTTCTTT.

The gene calls are TRBV5-1 and TRBJ1-4, with D maybe TRBD1 (5 bases). Per germline, CDR1 SGHRS and CDR2 YFSETQ. The V and J ends lost 4 bases and 10 bases respectively, with 23 bases between them. This CDR3 is 16 amino acids long. The CDR3 reads CASSPTQGAGRGKLFF. The CDR3, as DNA: TGCGCCAGCAGCCCTACCCAAGGGGCAGGGCGGGGAAAACTGTTTTTT.

V and J are TRBV7-9 and TRBJ1-4; D may be TRBD1 (5 bases). Trimming stripped 0 bases from V and 7 bases from J, with 15 bases between. Germline V CDR1 and CDR2: SEHNR, FQNEAQ (reference sequence). The CDR3 is 16 residues long. The CDR3 protein is CASSLASAGGAEKLFF. CDR3 DNA sequence: TGTGCCAGCAGCTTAGCTTCGGCAGGTGGGGCTGAAAAACTGTTTTTT.

The chain carries TRBV4-3 and TRBJ2-7; 7 nucleotides match TRBD1. The CDR3 loop spans 15 amino acids. V was pared by 4 bases and J by 0 bases, with 6 bases of the junction left unmatched. The germline gives CDR1 LGHNA, CDR2 YSLEER. The CDR3 DNA reads TGCGCCAGCAGCCTAGATGGGGACAGCTCCTACGAGCAGTACTTC. Amino acids: CASSLDGDSSYEQYF.

The chain combines TRBV6-2 or TRBV6-3 with TRBJ1-2, with 9 bases fitting TRBD1. Germline values: CDR1 MNHEY, CDR2 SVGEGT. This CDR3 contains 14 residues. V dropped 6 bases and J dropped 0; count of bases not matched to a gene: 2. The CDR3 sequence is CASSTGGANYGYTF. CDR3 nucleotide sequence: TGTGCCAGCAGCACAGGGGGCGCTAACTATGGCTACACCTTC.

V is TRBV19 and J is TRBJ2-6; 7 bases are shared with TRBD2. This CDR3 comprises 17 residues. Unmatched junction bases numbered 9, after V lost 5 bases and J lost 2 bases. Germline assignment: CDR1 LNHDA and CDR2 SQIVND (reference sequence). The CDR3 here is CASSPWGGAAGANVLTF. The DNA for the CDR3 is TGTGCCAGTAGTCCGTGGGGAGGGGCTGCTGGGGCCAACGTCCTGACTTTC. Full variable domain (remainder filled in from reference TRBV19 and TRBJ2-6): DGGITQSPKYLFRKEGQNVTLSCEQNLNHDAMYWYRQDPGQGLRLIYYSQIVNDFQKGDIAEGYSVSREKKESFPLTVTSAQKNPTAFYLCASSPWGGAAGANVLTFGAGSRLTVL.

This chain connects TRBV29-1 to TRBJ1-2, with 7 positions matching TRBD1. CDR1 is SQVTM, CDR2 ANQGSEA, per germline. The V and J ends lost 2 bases and 7 bases, in that order; junction bases with no gene match: 10. The CDR3 has 14 amino acids. The DNA for the CDR3 is TGCAGCGTTGAAACGGCAGGGGGTATCTCTGGCTACACCTTC. This sequence encodes CSVETAGGISGYTF.

The genes are TRBV4-3 and TRBJ2-7, with D perhaps matching TRBD1 (5 bases). The germline V and J ends were trimmed by 0 bases and 7 bases, with 13 bases remaining between them. Germline V CDR1 and CDR2: LGHNA, YSLEER. There are 14 residues in the CDR3. Here the CDR3 DNA reads TGCGCCAGCAGCCAAGATTCGTGGGGCAGAGAGCAGTACTTC. Translating it yields CASSQDSWGREQYF.

This clone was seen a single time. The rearrangement links TRBV3-1 (or the pseudogene TRBV3-2) to TRBJ2-7, with 9 bases matching TRBD2. V shed 5 bases and J 7 bases; nucleotides not matched to a gene: 6. Germline V gene data show CDR1 as LGHDT and CDR2 as YNNKEL (reference sequence). The CDR3 runs 13 residues. The CDR3, as DNA: TGTGCCAGCAGCAACAACAGCGGGGGGGAGCAGTACTTC. Its translation: CASSNNSGGEQYF.

The chain carries TRBV27 and TRBJ2-7; no clear D. Germline CDR1 reads MNHEY; CDR2 reads SMNVEV (reference sequence). The V gene lost 4 bases and the J gene lost 6 bases, with 13 bases spanning the gap. The CDR3 has 13 amino acids. CDR3 residues: CASSSRSLGEQYF. Here the CDR3 DNA reads TGTGCCAGCAGTTCCCGGAGCCTGGGCGAGCAGTACTTC.

The chain joins TRBV19 to TRBJ1-5; D remains ambiguous. Per germline, CDR1 LNHDA and CDR2 SQIVND (reference sequence). V dropped 6 bases and J dropped 0 bases, with 9 bases sitting between them. The CDR3 covers 14 residues. Written as DNA, the CDR3 is TGTGCCAGTAGCCCAACAGATAGCAATCAGCCCCAGCATTTT. It yields the protein CASSPTDSNQPQHF.

The chain employs TRBV3-1 (or the pseudogene TRBV3-2) and TRBJ2-3, with 9 bases lining up with TRBD2. The CDR3 is 19 amino acids. After removal of 3 bases from V and 0 bases from J, the junction contained 13 bases not matched to a gene. Germline V lookup: CDR1 LGHDT, CDR2 YNNKEL (reference sequence). This CDR3 is CASSHSSSLAGTSTDTQYF. The CDR3, as DNA: TGTGCCAGCAGCCACTCCTCGTCACTAGCGGGTACTAGCACAGATACGCAGTATTTT.

The V gene is TRBV2, the J gene TRBJ2-4; TRBD2 matches at 9 bases. V shed 7 bases, J shed 7 bases, and the junction held 11 bases outside the gene matches. The CDR3 is 15 amino acids. Germline CDR1 and CDR2: SNHLY and FYNNEI. The CDR3 coding sequence is TGTGCCAGCATGGTAGAGCGGGGGGCGGCTAACATTCAGTACTTC. Translating gives CASMVERGAANIQYF.